Listed here are 3 T cell receptor beta chains from one sample, sequenced in a study of blood T cells in healthy people across ages. PCR was performed a second time for about 7 to 11 cycles using a sample-barcoded 5' primer and a J-beta primer mix. Using its own MiXCR run on the 5' RACE reads, TCRdb lists one record per CDR3 protein. The table has approximately 1.5 million distinct CDR3 sequences, roughly a third seen once. Sequencing used blood. The source of these receptors is a woman in her 30s in good health.

In the case of this clonotype: An end of the junction differs from the germline gene, which may be a read error. This chain uses TRBV12-3 or TRBV12-4 with TRBJ2-2; D might be TRBD2 (5 bases). The CDR3 contains 15 residues. The CDR3 sequence: CASSLLIIETGERFF. CDR3 coding DNA: TGTGCCAGCAGTTTATTGATCATAGAGACCGGGGAGCGGTTTTTT.

This clonotype was seen ten or more times. The chain employs TRBV25-1 and TRBJ2-7, with 7 bases matching TRBD1. The length of the CDR3 is 15 residues. Germline V gene data show CDR1 as MGHDK and CDR2 as SYGVNS. Unmatched junction bases numbered 7, after V lost 5 bases and J lost 0 bases. CDR3 in amino acids: CASSKTGTVSYEQYF. The CDR3, as DNA: TGTGCCAGCAGTAAAACCGGGACAGTCTCCTACGAGCAGTACTTC.

The rearrangement joins TRBV7-9 to TRBJ1-1; D is perhaps TRBD1 (5 bases). The CDR3 has 14 amino acids. Germline V gene sequence: CDR1 SEHNR, CDR2 FQNEAQ (reference sequence). The ends were cut back, 8 bases at V and 7 bases at J, with 20 bases in the middle. CDR3: CASRKTASGIEAFF. CDR3 bases: TGTGCCAGCCGGAAGACAGCCTCGGGGATTGAAGCTTTCTTT. Together with reference TRBV7-9 and TRBJ1-1, the CDR3 gives the full variable domain: DTGVSQNPRHKITKRGQNVTFRCDPISEHNRLYWYRQTLGQGPEFLTYFQNEAQLEKSRLLSDRFSAERPKGSFSTLEIQRTEQGDSAMYLCASRKTASGIEAFFGQGTRLTVV.